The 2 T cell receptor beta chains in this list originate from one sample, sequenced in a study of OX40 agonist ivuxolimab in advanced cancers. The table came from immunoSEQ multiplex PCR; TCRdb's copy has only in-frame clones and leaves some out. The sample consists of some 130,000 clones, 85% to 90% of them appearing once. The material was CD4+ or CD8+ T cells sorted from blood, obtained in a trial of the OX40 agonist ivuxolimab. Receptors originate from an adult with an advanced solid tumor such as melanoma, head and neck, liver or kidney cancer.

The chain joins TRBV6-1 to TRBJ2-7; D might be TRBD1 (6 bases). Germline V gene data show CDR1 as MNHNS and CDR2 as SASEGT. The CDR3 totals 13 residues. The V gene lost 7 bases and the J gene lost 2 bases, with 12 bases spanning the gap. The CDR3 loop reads CASTRTATYEQYF. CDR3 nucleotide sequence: TGTGCCAGCACCAGGACAGCCACCTACGAGCAGTACTTC.

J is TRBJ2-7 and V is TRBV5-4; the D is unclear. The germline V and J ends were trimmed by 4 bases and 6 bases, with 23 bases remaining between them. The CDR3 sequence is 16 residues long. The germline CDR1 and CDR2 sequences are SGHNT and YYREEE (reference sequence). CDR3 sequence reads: CASSRPGPQRPLEQYF. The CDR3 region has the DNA TGTGCCAGCAGCCGTCCCGGGCCACAGCGACCTCTCGAGCAGTACTTC. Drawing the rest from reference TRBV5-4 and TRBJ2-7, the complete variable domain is ETGVTQSPTHLIKTRGQQVTLRCSSQSGHNTVSWYQQALGQGPQFIFQYYREEENGRGNFPPRFSGLQFPNYSSELNVNALELDDSALYLCASSRPGPQRPLEQYFGPGTRLTVT.